The 11 T cell receptor beta chains below all came from one sample that was sequenced in a study of cytomegalovirus exposure and HLA in healthy donors. Amplification used 60 Vbeta primers and 13 Jbeta primers. Clones were sequenced by immunoSEQ multiplex PCR, and TCRdb holds only the in-frame ones, with some missing. Of approximately 160,000 clones detected, about 70% appear once; the ten largest clones hold less than 5%. Sequencing was done on a sample of PBMCs. The receptor set was obtained from a young woman in good health and CMV-seropositive.

This clone was counted a few times. The V call is TRBV11-2, the J call TRBJ1-5, with D maybe TRBD1 (6 bases). Deletions cut 1 base from V and 4 bases from J, with 11 bases between. There are 15 residues in the CDR3. Germline V CDR1 and CDR2: SGHAT, FQNNGV. The chain's CDR3 is CASSLGAGENQPQHF. For the CDR3, the DNA is TGTGCCAGCAGCTTAGGGGCAGGGGAGAATCAGCCCCAGCATTTT.

The chain couples TRBV9 to TRBJ2-1, with 9 nucleotides matching TRBD2. This CDR3 region has 13 residues. CDR1 is SGDLS, CDR2 YYNGEE, per germline. The J segment lost 4 bases and the V segment lost 4 bases, leaving 0 bases of the junction unmatched. The CDR3 nucleotides are TGTGCCAGCAGCCTAGCGGGGTACAATGAGCAGTTCTTC. Translation gives CASSLAGYNEQFF.

This clone appeared a single time. The chain has TRBV27 and TRBJ2-7, with D maybe TRBD2 (6 bases). V lost 8 bases, J lost 4 bases, and 12 bases lay in between. Germline CDR1 and CDR2: MNHEY and SMNVEV (reference sequence). CDR3 size: 12 residues. Here the CDR3 DNA reads TGTGCCAGCGGGACTGGTGGATACGAGCAGTACTTC. Its translation is CASGTGGYEQYF.

This chain uses TRBV7-3 with TRBJ2-1; D is perhaps TRBD2 (6 bases). The germline V gene encodes CDR1 SGHTA and CDR2 FQGTGA. The CDR3 contains 15 residues. With 1 base removed from V and 8 bases from J, the gap between germline ends came to 15 bases. Written as DNA, the CDR3 is TGTGCCAGCAGCTTAATCCCGGGAGACTTTGATGAGCAGTTCTTC. Translated, it gives CASSLIPGDFDEQFF.

The chain carries TRBV9 and TRBJ1-6, with unresolved D. V was clipped by 0 bases and J by 7 bases, with 11 bases between them. Per germline, CDR1 SGDLS and CDR2 YYNGEE. The CDR3 is made up of 15 amino acids. The CDR3 DNA follows: TGTGCCAGCAGCGTAGGGGCCGTCAGAAATTCACCCCTCCACTTT. Translation: CASSVGAVRNSPLHF.

This clone appeared a few times. The V gene is TRBV18, the J gene TRBJ2-2; 7 bases line up with TRBD2. Germline lookup yields CDR1 KGHSH and CDR2 LQKENI. The ends lost 3 bases at V and 0 bases at J; junction bases unmatched: 4. The CDR3 spans 16 residues. The chain's CDR3 is CASSPWSGANTGELFF. The DNA for the CDR3 is TGTGCCAGCTCACCCTGGAGCGGGGCGAACACCGGGGAGCTGTTTTTT.

J is TRBJ1-6 and V is TRBV5-4; 8 bases align to TRBD1. With 5 bases clipped from V and 9 bases from J, the junction kept 13 bases outside the gene matches. Germline values: CDR1 SGHNT, CDR2 YYREEE (reference sequence). This CDR3 spans 16 amino acids. The CDR3 loop reads CASSRRTGRSRSPLHF. For the CDR3, the DNA is TGTGCCAGCAGTCGTCGGACAGGGCGATCTCGTTCACCCCTCCACTTT.

V gene TRBV5-1 combines with J gene TRBJ2-7; 8 bases are a match to TRBD2. Germline-derived CDR1 and CDR2 are SGHRS and YFSETQ. J gave up 7 bases and V 4 bases, and 10 bases lay outside the gene matches. This CDR3 contains 14 residues. The CDR3 loop reads CASSPGGVEEEQYF. Here the CDR3 DNA reads TGCGCCAGCAGCCCCGGGGGGGTAGAGGAAGAGCAGTACTTC. Full variable domain (missing parts from reference TRBV5-1 and TRBJ2-7): KAGVTQTPRYLIKTRGQQVTLSCSPISGHRSVSWYQQTPGQGLQFLFEYFSETQRNKGNFPGRFSGRQFSNSRSEMNVSTLELGDSALYLCASSPGGVEEEQYFGPGTRLTVT.

This CDR3 reads CASTRDGDQPQHF. CDR3 nucleotide sequence: TGTGCCAGCACCCGAGACGGAGATCAGCCCCAGCATTTT. The chain combines TRBV6-1 with TRBJ1-5; D remains unclear. The CDR3 totals 13 residues. V dropped 7 bases and J dropped 5 bases, with 12 bases sitting between them. Germline CDR1 MNHNS, CDR2 SASEGT.

The V call is TRBV2, the J call TRBJ2-2; 8 bases match TRBD2. CDR3 length: 17 residues. J lost 2 bases, V lost 2 bases, and 7 bases had no gene match. From germline, CDR1 is SNHLY and CDR2 FYNNEI. CDR3 in amino acids: CASSEQREWDNTGELFF. DNA of the CDR3: TGTGCCAGCAGTGAACAGCGGGAGTGGGATAACACCGGGGAGCTGTTTTTT. Supplemented by reference TRBV2 and TRBJ2-2, the full variable domain reads EPEVTQTPSHQVTQMGQEVILRCVPISNHLYFYWYRQILGQKVEFLVSFYNNEISEKSEIFDDQFSVERPDGSNFTLKIRSTKLEDSAMYFCASSEQREWDNTGELFFGEGSRLTVL.

Only a few counts were recorded for this clone. This chain uses TRBV18 with TRBJ1-1; no clear D. Looked up from germline, CDR1 is KGHSH and CDR2 is LQKENI. The CDR3 runs to 13 residues. V was clipped by 6 bases and J by 1 base, with 9 bases between them. The CDR3 spells CASSRERNTEAFF. Written as DNA, the CDR3 is TGTGCCAGCTCCCGTGAGAGGAACACTGAAGCTTTCTTT. Variable domain in full (rest from reference TRBV18 and TRBJ1-1): NAGVMQNPRHLVRRRGQEARLRCSPMKGHSHVYWYRQLPEEGLKFMVYLQKENIIDESGMPKERFSAEFPKEGPSILRIQQVVRGDSAAYFCASSRERNTEAFFGQGTRLTVV.